The sample holds a few counts of the clone carrying this T cell receptor beta chain. Its antigen is still unknown. Treatment given: approximately 9-day PBMC culture with coronavirus spike peptide pools or control peptides (ViraFEST assay). At the Johns Hopkins FTIC core, DNA taken from cultured CD4+ T cells was sequenced by way of the Oncomine TCR Beta short-read assay. TCRdb re-called the PCR reads with MiXCR, one entry per CDR3 protein. The sample has about 20,000 distinct CDR3 sequences; roughly 40% are singletons. These data belong to a study of vaccination and CD4 T cells after COVID-19. Overall study: From HCoV-229E, HCoV-OC43, HCoV-NL63 and SARS-CoV-2, overlapping spike peptides were used to stimulate the cells.

The CDR3 totals 13 residues. V was cut by 5 bases and J by 5 bases, with 12 bases left in between. Germline V CDR1 and CDR2: MNHNS, SASEGT. The material was CD4+ T cells from blood, cultured in vitro, obtained after SARS-CoV-2 vaccination. The TCR sequence derives from a human donor who had recovered from COVID-19. The gene calls are TRBV6-1 and TRBJ2-5; a possible D gene is TRBD1 (6 bases). The CDR3: CASSRGQSETQYF. The CDR3 DNA sequence: TGTGCCAGCAGTAGGGGACAAAGTGAGACCCAGTACTTC.